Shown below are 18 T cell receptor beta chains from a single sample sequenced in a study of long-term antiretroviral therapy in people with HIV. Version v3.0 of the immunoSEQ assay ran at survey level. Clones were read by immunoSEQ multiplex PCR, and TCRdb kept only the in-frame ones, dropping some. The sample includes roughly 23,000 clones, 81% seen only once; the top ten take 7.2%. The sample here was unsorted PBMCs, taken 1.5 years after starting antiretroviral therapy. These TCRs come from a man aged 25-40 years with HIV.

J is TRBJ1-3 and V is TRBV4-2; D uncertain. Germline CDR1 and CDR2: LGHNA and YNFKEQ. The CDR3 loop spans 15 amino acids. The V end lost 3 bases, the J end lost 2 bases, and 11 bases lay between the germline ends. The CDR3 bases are TGTGCCAGCAGCCAGGGGAGGACGGCTGGAAACACCATATATTTT. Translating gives CASSQGRTAGNTIYF.

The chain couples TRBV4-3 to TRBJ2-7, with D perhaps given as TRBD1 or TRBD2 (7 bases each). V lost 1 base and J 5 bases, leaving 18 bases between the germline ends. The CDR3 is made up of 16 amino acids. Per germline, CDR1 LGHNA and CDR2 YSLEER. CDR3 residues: CASSQVPTGEGNEQYF. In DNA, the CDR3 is TGCGCCAGCAGCCAAGTTCCCACAGGGGAGGGGAACGAGCAGTACTTC.

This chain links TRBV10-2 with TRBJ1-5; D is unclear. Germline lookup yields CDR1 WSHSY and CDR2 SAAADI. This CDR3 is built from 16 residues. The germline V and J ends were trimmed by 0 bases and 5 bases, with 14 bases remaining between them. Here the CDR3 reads CASSESAEAPDQPQHF. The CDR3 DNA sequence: TGCGCCAGCAGTGAGTCGGCAGAAGCACCCGATCAGCCCCAGCATTTT.

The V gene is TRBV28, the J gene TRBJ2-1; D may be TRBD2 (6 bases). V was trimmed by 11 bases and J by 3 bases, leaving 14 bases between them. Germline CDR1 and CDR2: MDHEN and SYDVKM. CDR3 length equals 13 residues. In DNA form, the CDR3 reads TGTGCCGTAGCGGCCGGCGGCTACAATGAGCAGTTCTTC. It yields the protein CAVAAGGYNEQFF.

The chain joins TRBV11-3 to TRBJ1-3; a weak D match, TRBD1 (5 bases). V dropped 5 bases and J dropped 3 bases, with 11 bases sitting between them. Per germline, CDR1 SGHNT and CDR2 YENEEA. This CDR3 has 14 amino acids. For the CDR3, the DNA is TGTGCCAGCAGCGTCGGGACGGTTGGAAACACCATATATTTT. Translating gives CASSVGTVGNTIYF.

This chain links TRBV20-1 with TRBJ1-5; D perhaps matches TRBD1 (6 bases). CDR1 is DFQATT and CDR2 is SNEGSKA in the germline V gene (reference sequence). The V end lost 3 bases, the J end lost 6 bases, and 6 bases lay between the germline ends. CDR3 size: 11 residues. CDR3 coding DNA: TGCAGTGCTAGCAGGGGTCAGCCCCAGCATTTT. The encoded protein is CSASRGQPQHF.

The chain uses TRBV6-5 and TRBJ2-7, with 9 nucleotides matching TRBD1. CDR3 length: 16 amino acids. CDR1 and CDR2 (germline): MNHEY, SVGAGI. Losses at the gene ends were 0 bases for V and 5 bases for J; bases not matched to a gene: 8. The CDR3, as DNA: TGTGCCAGCAGTTACTCGTTTACAGGGGGCAGGAACGAGCAGTACTTC. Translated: CASSYSFTGGRNEQYF.

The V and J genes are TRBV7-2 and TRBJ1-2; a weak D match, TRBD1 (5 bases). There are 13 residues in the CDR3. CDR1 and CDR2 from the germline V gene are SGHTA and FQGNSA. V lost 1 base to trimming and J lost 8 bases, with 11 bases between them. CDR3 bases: TGTGCCAGCAGCTTAGACGGGGCGTGGGGCTACACCTTC. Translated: CASSLDGAWGYTF.

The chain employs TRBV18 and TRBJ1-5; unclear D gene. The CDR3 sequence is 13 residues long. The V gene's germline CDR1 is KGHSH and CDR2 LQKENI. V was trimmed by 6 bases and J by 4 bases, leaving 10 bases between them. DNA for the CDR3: TGTGCCAGCTCGCCGCACTTGAATCAGCCCCAGCATTTT. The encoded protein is CASSPHLNQPQHF.

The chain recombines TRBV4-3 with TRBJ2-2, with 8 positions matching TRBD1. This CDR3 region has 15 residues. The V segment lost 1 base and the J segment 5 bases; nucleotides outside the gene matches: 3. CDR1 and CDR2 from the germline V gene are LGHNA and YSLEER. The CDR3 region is CASSQAGGRTGELFF. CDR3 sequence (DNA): TGCGCCAGCAGCCAAGCAGGGGGCCGGACCGGGGAGCTGTTTTTT.

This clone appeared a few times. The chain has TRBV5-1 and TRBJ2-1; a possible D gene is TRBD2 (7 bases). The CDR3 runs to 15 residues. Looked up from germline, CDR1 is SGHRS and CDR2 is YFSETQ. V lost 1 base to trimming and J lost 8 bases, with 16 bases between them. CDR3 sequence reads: CASSLSGGANYEQFF. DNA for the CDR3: TGCGCCAGCAGCTTGAGTGGGGGGGCGAATTATGAGCAGTTCTTC.

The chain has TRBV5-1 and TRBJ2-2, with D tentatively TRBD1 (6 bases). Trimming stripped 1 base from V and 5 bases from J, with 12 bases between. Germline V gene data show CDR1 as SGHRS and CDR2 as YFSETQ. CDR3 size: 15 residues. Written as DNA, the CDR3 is TGCGCCAGCAGCTTGAACAGGGCAGGGACCGGGGAGCTGTTTTTT. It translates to CASSLNRAGTGELFF.

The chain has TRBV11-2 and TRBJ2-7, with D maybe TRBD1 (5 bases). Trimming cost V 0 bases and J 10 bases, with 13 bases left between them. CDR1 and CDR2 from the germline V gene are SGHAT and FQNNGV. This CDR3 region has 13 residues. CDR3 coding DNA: TGTGCCAGCAGCTTAGAAGTTGTGGGGCTACAGTACTTC. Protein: CASSLEVVGLQYF.

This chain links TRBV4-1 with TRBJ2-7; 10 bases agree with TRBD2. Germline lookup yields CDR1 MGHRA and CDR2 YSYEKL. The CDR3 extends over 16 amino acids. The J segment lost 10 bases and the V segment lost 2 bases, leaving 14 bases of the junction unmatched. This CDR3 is CASSQWTAGGPVEQYF. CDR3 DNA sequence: TGCGCCAGCAGCCAATGGACAGCGGGAGGGCCGGTAGAACAGTACTTC.

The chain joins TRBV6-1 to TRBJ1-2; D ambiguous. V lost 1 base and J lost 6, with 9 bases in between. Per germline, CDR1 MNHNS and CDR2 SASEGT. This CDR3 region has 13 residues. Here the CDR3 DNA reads TGTGCCAGCAGTGAAGGACACCCCGATGGCTACACCTTC. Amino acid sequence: CASSEGHPDGYTF.

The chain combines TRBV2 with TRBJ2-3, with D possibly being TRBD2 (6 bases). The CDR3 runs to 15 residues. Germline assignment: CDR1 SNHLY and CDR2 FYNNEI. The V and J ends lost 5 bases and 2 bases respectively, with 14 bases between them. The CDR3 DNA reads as TGTGCCAGCAGTCTCCGACTAGGCACCACAGATACGCAGTATTTT. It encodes CASSLRLGTTDTQYF.

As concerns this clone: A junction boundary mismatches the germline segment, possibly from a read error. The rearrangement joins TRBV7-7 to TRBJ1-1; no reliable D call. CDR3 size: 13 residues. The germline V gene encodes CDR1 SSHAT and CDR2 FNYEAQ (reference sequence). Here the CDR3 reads CASSLDMNTEAFF. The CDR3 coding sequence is TGTGCTAGCAGCTTAGACATGAACACTGAAGCTTTCTTT.

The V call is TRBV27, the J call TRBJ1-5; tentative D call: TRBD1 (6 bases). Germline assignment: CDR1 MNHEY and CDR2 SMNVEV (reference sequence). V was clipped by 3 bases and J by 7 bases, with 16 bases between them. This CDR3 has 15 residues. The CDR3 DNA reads TGTGCCAGCAGTTTTGGAGGGGGATCGGGGCAGCCCCAGCATTTT. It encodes CASSFGGGSGQPQHF.